This T cell receptor (beta chain) comes out of a study of naive and memory T cell subsets. Study observations and caveats: Possibly reflecting memory cells re-expressing CD45RA, a few larger clonotypes occurred in naive repertoires, especially CD8.

CMV status came from CD4+ IFNgamma after overnight CMV lysate stimulation. Cells stained for CD3, CD4, CD8, CD45RA and CD27 were sorted into four subsets. Only a few counts were recorded for this clonotype. The antigen is undetermined. V dropped 7 bases and J dropped 3 bases, with 9 bases sitting between them. The CDR3 consists of 13 residues. Germline assignment: CDR1 MGHRA and CDR2 YSYEKL. The beta constant-region primer was an equimolar mix of two oligonucleotides covering TRBC1 and TRBC2. The ligated cDNA underwent four PCR rounds using SP2 and nested alpha and beta constant-region primers. A 12-nucleotide UMI and the SP2 primer were added to the cDNA 3' end by oligonucleotide ligation. Using its own MiXCR run on the UMI-ligation and nested PCR reads, TCRdb lists one record per CDR3 protein. Of more than 120,000 distinct CDR3 sequences listed, approximately 20% are singletons.

The origin of this receptor is a human donor in good health. The sample was naive CD8+ T cells from blood. The chain employs TRBV4-1 and TRBJ2-2; tentative D call: TRBD1 (6 bases). CDR3 sequence reads: CASIEGDTGELFF. CDR3 coding DNA: TGCGCCAGCATAGAGGGGGACACCGGGGAGCTGTTTTTT.